A selection of T cell receptor beta chains follows, all from one sample in a study of blood T cell repertoires in COVID-19. The protocol was immunoSEQ multiplex PCR, while the TCRdb copy is restricted to in-frame clones and leaves out a portion. The data hold roughly 140,000 clones, with roughly 80% observed a single time. The sample taken for sequencing was peripheral blood. All receptors derive from a man aged 65-85 years who had recovered from COVID-19. Each CDR3 is given with its conserved first and last residue.

v_call,cdr3_aa
TRBV5-1,CASSLATPGGSGGQFF
TRBV3-1/TRBV3-2,CASSQGTGPTEAFF
TRBV10-3,CAIRGFRLAGNTGELFF
TRBV12-3/TRBV12-4,CASSFGSDEQFF
TRBV10-3,CAISDVLLDRVDQPQHF
TRBV10-3,CAISAAEWRGREETQYF
TRBV6-5,CASRKDRGSSDTQYF
TRBV4-1,CASSQLAGGMETQYF
TRBV4-1,CASSHVVSGGYEQYF
TRBV2,CASSASRSNTEAFF
TRBV7-2,CASSLAGGGGDTQYF
TRBV28,CASSPRLYNLQETQYF
TRBV27,CASSFGGNEKLFF
TRBV25-1,CASSLGQGLNEKLFF
TRBV29-1,CSVLGGYSYNEQFF
TRBV7-2,CASSPGRSRPGELFF
TRBV30,CAWSRASFSNEQFF
TRBV30,CAWSVGRLNEKLFF
TRBV19,CASSMVQAFGYTF
TRBV19,CARSGRNSGNTIYF
TRBV7-2,CASSGRSSNEQFF
TRBV28,CASSGTSGAYEQYF
TRBV7-8,CASSLGWKGSSYEQYF
TRBV7-2,CASSSLGWATNYGYTF
TRBV30,CAWRGGKTQYF
TRBV4-3,CASSPTGVLSAIYF
TRBV14,CASSARDIRWETQYF
TRBV2,CASSEVAGVVGNEQFF
TRBV19,CASSIGTAANYGYTF
TRBV4-1,CASSHEQGANSPLHF
TRBV5-8,CASSLPGQWIIAKNIQYF
TRBV30,CAWQAGLAGYTGELFF